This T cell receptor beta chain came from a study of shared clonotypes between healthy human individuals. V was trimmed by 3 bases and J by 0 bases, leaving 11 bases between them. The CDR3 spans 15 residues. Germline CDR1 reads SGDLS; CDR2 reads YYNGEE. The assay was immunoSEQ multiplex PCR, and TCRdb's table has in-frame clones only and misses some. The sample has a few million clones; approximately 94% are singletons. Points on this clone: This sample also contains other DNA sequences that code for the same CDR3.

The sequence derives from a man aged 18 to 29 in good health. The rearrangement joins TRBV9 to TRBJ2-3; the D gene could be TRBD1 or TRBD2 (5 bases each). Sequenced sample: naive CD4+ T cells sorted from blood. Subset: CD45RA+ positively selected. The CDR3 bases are TGTGCCAGCAGCGCCCGAGGGGCTAGCACAGATACGCAGTATTTT. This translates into CASSARGASTDTQYF.